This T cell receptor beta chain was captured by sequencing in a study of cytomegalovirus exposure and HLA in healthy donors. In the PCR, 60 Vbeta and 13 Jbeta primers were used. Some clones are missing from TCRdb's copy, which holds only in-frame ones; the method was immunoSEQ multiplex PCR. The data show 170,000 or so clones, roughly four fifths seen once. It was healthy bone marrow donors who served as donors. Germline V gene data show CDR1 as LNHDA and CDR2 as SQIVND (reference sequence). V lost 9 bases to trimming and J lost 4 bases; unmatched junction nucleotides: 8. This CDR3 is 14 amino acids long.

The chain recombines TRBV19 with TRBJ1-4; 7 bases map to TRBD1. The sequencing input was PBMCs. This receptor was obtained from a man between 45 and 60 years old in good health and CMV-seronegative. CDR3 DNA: TGTGCCAGCCGAACGGGACAGTATAATGAAAAACTGTTTTTT. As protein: CASRTGQYNEKLFF.